This TCR beta chain appears in the sequencing data of a study of monozygotic twins with cystic fibrosis. Study-level points and caveats: Nucleotide-identical clonotype sharing was significantly higher within monozygotic CF twin pairs than between unrelated CF individuals. Co-twins had the most similar V usage for 13 of 16 pairs, J for 8.

To note about this clone: The antigen is unknown.

Repertoires were generated with immunoSEQ multiplex PCR, while TCRdb's copy carries only in-frame clones and drops some. The table includes 39,000 or so clones, around nine tenths detected once. The sequencing sample was made of blood. The TCR originated in a boy aged 2 to 9 with cystic fibrosis.

The DNA for the CDR3 is TGCGCCAGCAGCCAAGAAGCCGGAGTAGACGAGCAGTACTTC. Amino acids: CASSQEAGVDEQYF. The chain couples TRBV4-3 to TRBJ2-7, with D uncertain. This CDR3 region has 14 residues. Trimming pared 0 bases from V and 5 bases from J, leaving 11 bases between. CDR1 is LGHNA and CDR2 is YSLEER in the germline V gene.